This entry describes one TCR beta chain. What it binds is not known. The sample belongs to a study of T cell responses to AZD1222 COVID-19 vaccine. TCRdb's table, derived via immunoSEQ multiplex PCR, lists solely in-frame clones and lacks some. The sample has some 180,000 clones, over 85% seen once; the top ten hold 0.8% to 1.3%. With 5 bases removed from V and 0 bases from J, the gap between germline ends came to 13 bases. Germline V CDR1 and CDR2: SGHTA, FQGNSA. This CDR3 region has 15 residues. Study-level points and caveats: Clonal diversity may have been underestimated in mostly white British donors.

J is TRBJ1-2 and V is TRBV7-2; D gene unclear. The TCR comes from an adult who received the MenACWY meningococcal vaccine as a control. The input for sequencing was peripheral blood, taken 28 days after the second dose of the MenACWY control vaccine. The CDR3 DNA follows: TGTGCCAGCAGCCCCTCAACGGCCGCTAACTATGGCTACACCTTC. It is translated as CASSPSTAANYGYTF.